A single T cell receptor beta chain is shown here with its context. Its target antigen remains unknown. No much larger clonotype is one base removed from it; base qualities were not supplied. Peripheral blood CD8+ and CD4+ T cells from healthy donors, Susac syndrome patients and multiple sclerosis patients were profiled by high-throughput TCR beta sequencing. Healthy donors were age- and sex-matched controls. Bulk CD8+ and CD4+ T cells were purified by magnetic negative isolation, while CD8+ TEMRA cells were enriched using FACS. Blood was collected in EDTA tubes and processed within 24 hours, with PBMCs isolated through density gradient centrifugation. PBMCs intended for TCR sequencing were cryopreserved in liquid nitrogen and thawed later in a water bath at 37 degrees C. Purity of sorted or isolated CD4+, CD8+ and CD8+ TEMRA cells was at least 90%. RNA was extracted with the RNeasy kit and roughly 0.45 to 1 ug was reverse transcribed using random hexamers. The immunoSEQ multiplex PCR assay, which covers 54 Vbeta and 13 Jbeta segments, was used to amplify TCR beta CDR3 regions. PCR amplification bias was corrected by using a synthetic template baseline for primer optimization and computational correction. The study's processing was this. Reads were annotated to V, D and J genes per IMGT and analyzed with immunoSEQ Analyzer, keeping only productive sequences. Clonality was calculated as one minus the Shannon entropy normalized by log2 of the number of productive unique sequences. For each patient and control, public and private clones were evaluated among the 100 most prevalent clones. Clones were defined as Susac-specific when absent from the healthy and MS cohorts, from roughly 1,100 published viral clones and from other ImmuneACCESS disease sequences. TCRdb reprocessed the public reads (quality trimming at Q25 with fastp, clone calling with MiXCR) and kept in-frame beta chains. Duplicate CDR3 protein sequences are folded into a single record with the most common DNA and genes. These V and J calls rely on TCRdb rather than the paper's analysis. This sample holds about 120,000 distinct CDR3 sequences; nearly 95% were observed only once. The ten largest account for approximately 0.13% of the sample.

The CDR3 sequence holds 11 residues, the cysteine and phenylalanine included. This entry keeps only the CDR3 DNA: 33 bases, framed from base 1. Based on the germline V gene, the CDR1 and CDR2 sequences are SGHTA and FQGNSA. After removal of 8 bases from V and 7 bases from J, the junction retains 4 bases not matched to a gene. This sample is part of a study of CD8 T cells in Susac syndrome (dated by TCRdb to between 2019 and 2020). Study-level background: The study used repertoire sequencing to test whether antigen drove CD8+ T cell activation and differentiation in Susac syndrome.

Results the study describes overall, beyond this receptor: The TCR sequencing and HLA analysis was acknowledged to have included a relatively small number of individuals.

The material sequenced was CD4+ T cells from PBMCs. This TCR was recovered from a human donor in good health. The sequence joins TRBV7-2 to TRBJ2-5; 7 middle bases align to TRBD1. This receptor has the CDR3 CASGTGATQYF. The bases read TGTGCCAGCGGAACAGGGGCGACCCAGTACTTC.